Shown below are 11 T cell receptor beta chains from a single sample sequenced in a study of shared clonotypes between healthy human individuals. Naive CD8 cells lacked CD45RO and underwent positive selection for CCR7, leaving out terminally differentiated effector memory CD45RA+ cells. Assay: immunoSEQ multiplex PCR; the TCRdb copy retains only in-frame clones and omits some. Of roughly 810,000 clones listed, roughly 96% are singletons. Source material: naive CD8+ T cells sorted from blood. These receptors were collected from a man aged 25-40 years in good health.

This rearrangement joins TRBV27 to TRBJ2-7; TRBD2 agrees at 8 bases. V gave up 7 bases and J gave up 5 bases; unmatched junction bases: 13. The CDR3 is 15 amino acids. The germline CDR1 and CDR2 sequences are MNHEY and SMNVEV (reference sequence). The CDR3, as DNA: TGTGCCAGCAACTCTCCGGGACTAGATATCCACGAGCAGTACTTC. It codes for CASNSPGLDIHEQYF.

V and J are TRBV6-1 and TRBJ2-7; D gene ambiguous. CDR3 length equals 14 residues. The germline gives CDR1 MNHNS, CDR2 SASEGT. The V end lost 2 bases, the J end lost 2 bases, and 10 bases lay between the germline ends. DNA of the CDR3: TGTGCCAGCAGTGAATACTTGTCCCCCTACGAGCAGTACTTC. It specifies CASSEYLSPYEQYF.

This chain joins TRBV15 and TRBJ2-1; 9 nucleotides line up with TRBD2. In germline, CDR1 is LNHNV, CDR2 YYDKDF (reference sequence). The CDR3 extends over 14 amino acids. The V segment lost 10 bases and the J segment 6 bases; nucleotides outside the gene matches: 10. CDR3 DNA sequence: TGTGCCAGCCGATTAGCGGGAGCCTCCAATGAGCAGTTCTTC. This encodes CASRLAGASNEQFF.

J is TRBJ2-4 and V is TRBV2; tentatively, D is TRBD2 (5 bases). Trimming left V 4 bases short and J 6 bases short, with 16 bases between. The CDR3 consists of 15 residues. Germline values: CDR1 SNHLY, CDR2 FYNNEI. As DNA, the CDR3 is TGTGCCAGCAGTGTTGGACTCGCGGTTGGAAACATTCAGTACTTC. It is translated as CASSVGLAVGNIQYF.

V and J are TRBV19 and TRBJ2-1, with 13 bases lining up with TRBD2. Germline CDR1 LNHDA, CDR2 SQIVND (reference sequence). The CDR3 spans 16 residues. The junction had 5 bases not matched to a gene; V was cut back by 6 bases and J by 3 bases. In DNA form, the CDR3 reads TGTGCCAGTAGCTGGACTAGCGGGAGCATCTACAATGAGCAGTTCTTC. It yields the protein CASSWTSGSIYNEQFF. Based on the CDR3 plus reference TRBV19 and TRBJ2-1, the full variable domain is DGGITQSPKYLFRKEGQNVTLSCEQNLNHDAMYWYRQDPGQGLRLIYYSQIVNDFQKGDIAEGYSVSREKKESFPLTVTSAQKNPTAFYLCASSWTSGSIYNEQFFGPGTRLTVL.

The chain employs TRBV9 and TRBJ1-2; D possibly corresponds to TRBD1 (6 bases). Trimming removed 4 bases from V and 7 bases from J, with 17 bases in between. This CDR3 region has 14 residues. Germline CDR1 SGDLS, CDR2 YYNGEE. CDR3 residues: CASSQRLGASGYTF. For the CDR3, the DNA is TGTGCCAGCAGCCAAAGACTGGGGGCCAGTGGCTACACCTTC.

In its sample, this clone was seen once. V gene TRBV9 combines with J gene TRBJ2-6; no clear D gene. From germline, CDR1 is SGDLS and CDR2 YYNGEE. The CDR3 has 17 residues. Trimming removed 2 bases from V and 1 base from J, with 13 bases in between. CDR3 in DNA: TGTGCCAGCAGCGTTCAGCCGTCGAATTCTGGGGCCAACGTCCTGACTTTC. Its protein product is CASSVQPSNSGANVLTF.

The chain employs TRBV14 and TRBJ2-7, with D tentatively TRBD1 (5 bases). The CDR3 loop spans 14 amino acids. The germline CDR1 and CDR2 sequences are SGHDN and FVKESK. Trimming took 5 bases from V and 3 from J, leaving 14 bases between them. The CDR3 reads CASSSYRHSYEQYF. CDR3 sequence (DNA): TGTGCCAGCAGCTCCTACAGGCATAGCTACGAGCAGTACTTC.

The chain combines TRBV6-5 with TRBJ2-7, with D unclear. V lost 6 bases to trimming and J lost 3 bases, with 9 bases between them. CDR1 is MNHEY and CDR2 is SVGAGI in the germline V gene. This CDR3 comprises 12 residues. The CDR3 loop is CASSSVNYEQYF. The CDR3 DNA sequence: TGTGCCAGCAGCTCCGTAAACTACGAGCAGTACTTC.

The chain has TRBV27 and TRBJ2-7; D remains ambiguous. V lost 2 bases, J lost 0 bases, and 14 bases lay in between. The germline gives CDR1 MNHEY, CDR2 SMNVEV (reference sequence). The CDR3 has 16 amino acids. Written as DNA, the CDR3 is TGTGCCAGCAGTTTAAAGGGCTGGGGAAGCTCCTACGAGCAGTACTTC. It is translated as CASSLKGWGSSYEQYF.

The CDR3 here is CASSFIGTPDTQYF. The CDR3 DNA reads as TGTGCCAGCAGTTTTATCGGAACCCCAGATACGCAGTATTTT. This chain uses TRBV27 with TRBJ2-3; no definite D call. The CDR3 loop spans 14 amino acids. Germline values: CDR1 MNHEY, CDR2 SMNVEV (reference sequence). Trimming stripped 3 bases from V and 4 bases from J, with 11 bases between.